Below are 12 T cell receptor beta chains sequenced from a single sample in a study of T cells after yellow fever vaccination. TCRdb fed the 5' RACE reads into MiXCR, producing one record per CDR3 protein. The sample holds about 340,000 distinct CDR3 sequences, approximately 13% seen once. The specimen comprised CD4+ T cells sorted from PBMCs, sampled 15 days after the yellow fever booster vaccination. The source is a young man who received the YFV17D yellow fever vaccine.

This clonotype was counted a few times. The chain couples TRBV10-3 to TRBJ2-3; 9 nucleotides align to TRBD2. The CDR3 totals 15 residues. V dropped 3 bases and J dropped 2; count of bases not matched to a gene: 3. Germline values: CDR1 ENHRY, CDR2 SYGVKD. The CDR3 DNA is TGTGCCATCAGTGATATAGCGGGAGTCACAGATACGCAGTATTTT. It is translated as CAISDIAGVTDTQYF.

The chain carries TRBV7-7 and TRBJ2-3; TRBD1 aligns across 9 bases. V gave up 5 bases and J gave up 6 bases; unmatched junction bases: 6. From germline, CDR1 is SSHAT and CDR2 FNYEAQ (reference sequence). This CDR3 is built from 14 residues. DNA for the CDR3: TGTGCCAGCAGCGCGGGACAGGGTGTGGATACGCAGTATTTT. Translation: CASSAGQGVDTQYF.

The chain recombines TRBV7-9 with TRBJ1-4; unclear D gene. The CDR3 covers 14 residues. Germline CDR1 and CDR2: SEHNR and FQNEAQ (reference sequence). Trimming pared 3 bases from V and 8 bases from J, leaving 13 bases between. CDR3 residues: CASSFGRREEKLFF. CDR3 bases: TGTGCCAGCAGCTTCGGCCGCCGAGAAGAAAAACTGTTTTTT.

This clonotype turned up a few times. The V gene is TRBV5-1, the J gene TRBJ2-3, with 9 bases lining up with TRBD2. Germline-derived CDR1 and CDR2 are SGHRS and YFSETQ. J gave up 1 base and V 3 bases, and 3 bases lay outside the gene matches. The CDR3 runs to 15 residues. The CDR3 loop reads CASSSLAGRTDTQYF. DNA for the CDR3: TGCGCCAGCAGCTCCCTAGCGGGGCGCACAGATACGCAGTATTTT.

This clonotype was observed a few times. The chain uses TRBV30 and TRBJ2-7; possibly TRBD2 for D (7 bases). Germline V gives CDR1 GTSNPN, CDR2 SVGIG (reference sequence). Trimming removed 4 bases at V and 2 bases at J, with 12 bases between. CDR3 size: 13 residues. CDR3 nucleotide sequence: TGTGCCTGGAATGTGGGGGGGCCCTACGAGCAGTACTTC. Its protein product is CAWNVGGPYEQYF.

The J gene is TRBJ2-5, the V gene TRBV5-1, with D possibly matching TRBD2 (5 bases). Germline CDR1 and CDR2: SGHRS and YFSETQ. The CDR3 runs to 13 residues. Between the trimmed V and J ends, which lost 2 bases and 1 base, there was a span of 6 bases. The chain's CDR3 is CASSFTSQETQYF. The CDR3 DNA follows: TGCGCCAGCAGCTTTACTAGCCAAGAGACCCAGTACTTC.

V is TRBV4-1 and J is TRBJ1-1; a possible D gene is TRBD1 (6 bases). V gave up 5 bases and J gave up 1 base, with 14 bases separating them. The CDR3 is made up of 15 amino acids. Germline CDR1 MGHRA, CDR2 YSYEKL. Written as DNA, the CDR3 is TGCGCCAGCAGCTCCCCGGGACATGGGAACACTGAAGCTTTCTTT. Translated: CASSSPGHGNTEAFF.

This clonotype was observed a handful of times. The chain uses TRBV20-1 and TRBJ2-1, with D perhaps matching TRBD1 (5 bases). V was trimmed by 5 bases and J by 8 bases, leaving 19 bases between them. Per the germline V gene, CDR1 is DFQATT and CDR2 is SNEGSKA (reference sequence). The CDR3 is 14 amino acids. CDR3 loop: CSALQDLPSDEQFF. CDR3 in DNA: TGCAGTGCTTTACAGGACCTACCGTCGGATGAGCAGTTCTTC.

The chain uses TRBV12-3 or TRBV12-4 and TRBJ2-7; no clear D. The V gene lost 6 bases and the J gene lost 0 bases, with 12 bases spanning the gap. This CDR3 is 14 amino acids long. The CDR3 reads CASSPGVGSYEQYV. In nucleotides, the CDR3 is TGTGCCAGCAGCCCAGGTGTCGGCTCCTACGAGCAGTACGTC.

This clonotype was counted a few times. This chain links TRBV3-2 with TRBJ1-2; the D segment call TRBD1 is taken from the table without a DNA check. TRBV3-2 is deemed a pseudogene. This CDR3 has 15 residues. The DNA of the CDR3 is TGTGCCAGCAGCCAAGTCCCACAGGGGGACTATGGCTACACCTTC. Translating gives CASSQVPQGDYGYTF.

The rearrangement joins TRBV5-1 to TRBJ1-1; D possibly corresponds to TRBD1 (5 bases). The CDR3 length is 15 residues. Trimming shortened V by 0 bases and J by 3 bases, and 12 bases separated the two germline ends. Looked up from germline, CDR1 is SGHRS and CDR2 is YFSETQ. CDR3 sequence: CASSLGGSKDTEAFF. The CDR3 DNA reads TGCGCCAGCAGCTTGGGGGGGTCGAAGGACACTGAAGCTTTCTTT.

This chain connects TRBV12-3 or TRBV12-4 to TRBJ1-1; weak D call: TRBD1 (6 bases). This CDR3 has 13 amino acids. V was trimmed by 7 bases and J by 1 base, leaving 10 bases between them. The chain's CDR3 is CASTIQGNTEAFF. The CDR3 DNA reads TGTGCCAGCACCATACAGGGGAACACTGAAGCTTTCTTT.